One sample yielded the 30 T cell receptor beta chains listed below, sequenced in a study of OX40 agonist ivuxolimab in advanced cancers. Profiled with immunoSEQ multiplex PCR; TCRdb holds only in-frame clones, not every one. Of around 30,000 clones listed, roughly 85% are singletons. The sample in question was CD4+ or CD8+ T cells sorted from blood, obtained in a trial of the OX40 agonist ivuxolimab. These TCRs come from an adult with an advanced solid tumor such as melanoma, head and neck, liver or kidney cancer.

The chain links TRBV5-1 to TRBJ2-1; 7 bases line up with TRBD2. The junction had 8 bases not matched to a gene; V was cut back by 4 bases and J by 1 base. This CDR3 contains 16 residues. The germline V gene has CDR1 SGHRS and CDR2 YFSETQ. CDR3 nucleotide sequence: TGCGCCAGCAGCGTAGGGGACTACAGTTCCTACAATGAGCAGTTCTTC. Translating gives CASSVGDYSSYNEQFF.

This clone was observed a handful of times. The genes are TRBV5-1 and TRBJ1-2; D remains unclear. CDR1 is SGHRS and CDR2 is YFSETQ in the germline V gene. CDR3 length: 14 amino acids. Trimming took off 2 bases at V and 6 bases at J, with 14 bases between the two ends. CDR3 sequence reads: CASSFGSAGDGYTF. Here the CDR3 DNA reads TGCGCCAGCAGCTTTGGGTCGGCCGGGGATGGCTACACCTTC.

V is TRBV4-3 and J is TRBJ2-2, with D hard to call. CDR3 length: 13 residues. Looked up from germline, CDR1 is LGHNA and CDR2 is YSLEER. V was clipped by 4 bases and J by 7 bases, with 10 bases between them. CDR3 residues: CASSPRPGGELFF. DNA of the CDR3: TGCGCCAGCAGCCCCAGACCCGGCGGGGAGCTGTTTTTT.

The DNA for the CDR3 is TGTGCCAGCAGCCAATACAGGGCTAATAGTAATTCACCCCTCCACTTT. Translation gives CASSQYRANSNSPLHF. The chain employs TRBV14 and TRBJ1-6, with D perhaps matching TRBD1 (6 bases). With 2 bases removed from V and 6 bases from J, the gap between germline ends came to 14 bases. The CDR3 runs 16 residues. Germline CDR1 is SGHDN and CDR2 is FVKESK.

A single count supports this clone. The rearrangement uses TRBV4-3 and TRBJ1-5; D perhaps matches TRBD1 (6 bases). Trimming stripped 0 bases from V and 6 bases from J, with 6 bases between. The CDR3 length is 13 residues. The V gene's germline CDR1 is LGHNA and CDR2 YSLEER. CDR3 DNA: TGCGCCAGCAGCCAAGACAGGGGTCAGCCCCAGCATTTT. Protein product: CASSQDRGQPQHF.

The CDR3 spells CASSRTSKTGLYEQYF. DNA for the CDR3: TGTGCCAGCAGCCGCACCTCCAAGACAGGGCTCTACGAGCAGTACTTC. The genes are TRBV9 and TRBJ2-7; 7 bases line up with TRBD1. CDR3 size: 16 residues. The J segment lost 3 bases and the V segment lost 4 bases, leaving 13 bases of the junction unmatched. Germline CDR1 is SGDLS and CDR2 is YYNGEE.

This rearrangement joins TRBV30 to TRBJ2-1; tentative D call: TRBD2 (5 bases). Trimming removed 6 bases at V and 4 bases at J, with 13 bases between. The germline CDR1 and CDR2 sequences are GTSNPN and SVGIG (reference sequence). The CDR3 loop spans 13 amino acids. The CDR3 coding sequence is TGTGCCTGCGGGGATTTAGGATACAATGAGCAGTTCTTC. Its translation: CACGDLGYNEQFF.

V gene TRBV5-1 combines with J gene TRBJ2-7; tentative D call: TRBD1 (6 bases). Looked up from germline, CDR1 is SGHRS and CDR2 is YFSETQ. This CDR3 has 14 amino acids. The V gene lost 0 bases and the J gene lost 4 bases, with 11 bases spanning the gap. CDR3 amino acids: CASSLDGTSYEQYF. CDR3 bases: TGCGCCAGCAGCTTGGATGGGACATCATACGAGCAGTACTTC.

The chain joins TRBV6-6 to TRBJ2-1; D may be TRBD2 (6 bases). In germline, CDR1 is MNHNY, CDR2 SVGAGI (reference sequence). The CDR3 consists of 14 residues. V was trimmed by 4 bases and J by 7 bases, leaving 14 bases between them. This CDR3 is CASSSRGGRNEQFF. The CDR3 coding sequence is TGTGCCAGCAGTTCCCGAGGAGGGCGGAATGAGCAGTTCTTC.

V and J are TRBV5-1 and TRBJ2-3; 7 nucleotides match TRBD2. The junction had 9 bases not matched to a gene; V was cut back by 4 bases and J by 1 base. CDR3 length: 16 amino acids. Looked up from germline, CDR1 is SGHRS and CDR2 is YFSETQ. CDR3 in amino acids: CASSPMGRDGTDTQYF. In DNA, the CDR3 is TGCGCCAGCAGCCCCATGGGGAGGGACGGCACAGATACGCAGTATTTT.

V and J are TRBV5-1 and TRBJ2-5, with TRBD2 matching 10 bases. The CDR3 extends over 16 amino acids. CDR1 and CDR2 (germline): SGHRS, YFSETQ. Losses at the gene ends were 0 bases for V and 3 bases for J; bases not matched to a gene: 5. CDR3 in amino acids: CASSLAYLAGEETQYF. The CDR3 bases are TGCGCCAGCAGCTTGGCATACCTAGCGGGAGAAGAGACCCAGTACTTC.

This chain connects TRBV5-6 to TRBJ2-7; possibly TRBD2 for D (5 bases). The CDR3 is 12 amino acids. Germline V gives CDR1 SGHDT, CDR2 YYEEEE. V was pared by 4 bases and J by 0 bases, with 5 bases between. The CDR3 nucleotides are TGTGCCAGCAGCGGGAGCTCCTACGAGCAGTACTTC. Translating it yields CASSGSSYEQYF. Supplemented by reference TRBV5-6 and TRBJ2-7, the full variable domain reads DAGVTQSPTHLIKTRGQQVTLRCSPKSGHDTVSWYQQALGQGPQFIFQYYEEEERQRGNFPDRFSGHQFPNYSSELNVNALLLGDSALYLCASSGSSYEQYFGPGTRLTVT.

This clone has just one count. The gene calls are TRBV7-2 and TRBJ2-5, with a tentative D call TRBD1 (6 bases). Trimming stripped 2 bases from V and 2 bases from J, with 18 bases between. The V gene's germline CDR1 is SGHTA and CDR2 FQGNSA. CDR3 length: 17 amino acids. The CDR3 region is CASSLRGAGARQETQYF. The CDR3 coding sequence is TGTGCCAGCAGCTTACGCGGCGCAGGGGCTCGGCAAGAGACCCAGTACTTC.

V is TRBV30 and J is TRBJ2-5; D is ambiguous. This CDR3 has 12 residues. V gave up 5 bases and J gave up 4 bases, with 11 bases separating them. The germline V gene encodes CDR1 GTSNPN and CDR2 SVGIG (reference sequence). CDR3 nucleotide sequence: TGTGCCTGGTATAGGCCCGGAGAGACCCAGTACTTC. This gives the protein CAWYRPGETQYF.

CDR3 sequence: CASSRFGGGQDGYTF. DNA for the CDR3: TGTGCCAGCAGCCGGTTCGGGGGGGGGCAAGATGGCTACACCTTC. The rearrangement uses TRBV6-6 and TRBJ1-2, with D perhaps matching TRBD1 (6 bases). The V gene lost 6 bases and the J gene lost 6 bases, with 20 bases spanning the gap. This CDR3 region has 15 residues. Germline V lookup: CDR1 MNHNY, CDR2 SVGAGI (reference sequence).

The V and J genes are TRBV7-2 and TRBJ2-3; D not certain. Germline CDR1 reads SGHTA; CDR2 reads FQGNSA. V shed 7 bases and J shed 1 base, with 18 bases lying between them. This CDR3 has 16 amino acids. Here the CDR3 DNA reads TGTGCCAGCACCCTAGAGTGGCGGCAAGGCACAGATACGCAGTATTTT. It translates to CASTLEWRQGTDTQYF.

The V and J genes are TRBV30 and TRBJ2-5; tentative D call: TRBD2 (5 bases). V lost 0 bases, J lost 0 bases, and 14 bases lay in between. The germline gives CDR1 GTSNPN, CDR2 SVGIG (reference sequence). This CDR3 contains 16 residues. In nucleotides, the CDR3 is TGTGCCTGGAGTGTAACGACGGGCGGGTACCAAGAGACCCAGTACTTC. It yields the protein CAWSVTTGGYQETQYF.

The V gene is TRBV28, the J gene TRBJ1-4; possibly TRBD1 for D (6 bases). CDR1 and CDR2 from the germline V gene are MDHEN and SYDVKM. V shed 2 bases and J shed 4 bases, with 11 bases lying between them. This CDR3 is built from 15 residues. The CDR3: CASSLPTGVNEKLFF. The DNA of the CDR3 is TGTGCCAGCAGTTTACCGACAGGTGTTAATGAAAAACTGTTTTTT.

The genes are TRBV7-2 and TRBJ2-5, with 8 positions matching TRBD2. The CDR3 extends over 16 amino acids. Germline-derived CDR1 and CDR2 are SGHTA and FQGNSA. The trim removed 4 bases at V and 5 bases at J, leaving 12 bases unmatched. The CDR3 bases are TGTGCCAGCAGCTGGAAGTTGGCGGGGGGTGGTGAGACCCAGTACTTC. As protein: CASSWKLAGGGETQYF. The variable domain in full, with the rest retrieved from reference TRBV7-2 and TRBJ2-5, is GAGVSQSPSNKVTEKGKDVELRCDPISGHTALYWYRQSLGQGLEFLIYFQGNSAPDKSGLPSDRFSAERTGGSVSTLTIQRTQQEDSAVYLCASSWKLAGGGETQYFGPGTRLLVL.

The chain joins TRBV7-2 to TRBJ1-1; no clear D. The length of the CDR3 is 13 residues. V was cut by 2 bases and J by 5 bases, with 9 bases left in between. Germline V gene data show CDR1 as SGHTA and CDR2 as FQGNSA. The CDR3 sequence: CASSLSLVTEAFF. The CDR3 DNA sequence: TGTGCCAGCAGCTTAAGCCTGGTAACTGAAGCTTTCTTT.

This chain uses TRBV5-1 with TRBJ2-2; D gene uncertain. The CDR3 runs to 14 residues. CDR1 SGHRS and CDR2 YFSETQ come from the germline V gene. Trimming took off 0 bases at V and 5 bases at J, with 8 bases between the two ends. CDR3 nucleotide sequence: TGCGCCAGCAGCTTGGGTTGGGCGACCGGGGAGCTGTTTTTT. Protein sequence: CASSLGWATGELFF. The full variable domain, completed using reference TRBV5-1 and TRBJ2-2, is KAGVTQTPRYLIKTRGQQVTLSCSPISGHRSVSWYQQTPGQGLQFLFEYFSETQRNKGNFPGRFSGRQFSNSRSEMNVSTLELGDSALYLCASSLGWATGELFFGEGSRLTVL.

By frequency in the sample, this clone is medium-sized. CDR3 sequence reads: CAWDRAKGTEAFF. The CDR3 DNA reads as TGTGCCTGGGACAGGGCCAAGGGCACTGAAGCTTTCTTT. The chain joins TRBV30 to TRBJ1-1; 7 bases are shared with TRBD1. This CDR3 comprises 13 residues. Germline CDR1 and CDR2: GTSNPN and SVGIG (reference sequence). V gave up 5 bases and J gave up 4 bases; unmatched junction bases: 7.

The CDR3 DNA is TGTGCCAGCAGCGGCCGGGGACAGGGGGACACCGGGGAGCTGTTTTTT. This encodes CASSGRGQGDTGELFF. The chain uses TRBV14 and TRBJ2-2, with 11 positions matching TRBD1. The V segment lost 5 bases and the J segment 3 bases; nucleotides outside the gene matches: 5. Germline V lookup: CDR1 SGHDN, CDR2 FVKESK. CDR3 length: 16 amino acids.

This sequence joins TRBV7-9 and TRBJ1-6; D is unresolved. The CDR3 is 12 amino acids. V lost 3 bases and J lost 8, with 5 bases in between. Germline V gives CDR1 SEHNR, CDR2 FQNEAQ (reference sequence). The DNA of the CDR3 is TGTGCCAGCAGCTTTGGGGATTCACCCCTCCACTTT. This gives the protein CASSFGDSPLHF.

The gene calls are TRBV20-1 and TRBJ1-2, with D uncertain. V dropped 7 bases and J dropped 7 bases, with 13 bases sitting between them. This CDR3 is built from 11 residues. CDR1 DFQATT and CDR2 SNEGSKA come from the germline V gene (reference sequence). The chain's CDR3 is CSVILTVGYTF. As DNA, the CDR3 is TGCAGTGTAATCCTTACTGTTGGCTACACCTTC.

The V gene is TRBV19, the J gene TRBJ2-2; D is perhaps TRBD1 (7 bases). The CDR3 loop spans 16 amino acids. Germline-derived CDR1 and CDR2 are LNHDA and SQIVND (reference sequence). V gave up 4 bases and J gave up 4 bases, with 16 bases separating them. The CDR3 loop is CASSRGGGSVTGELFF. As DNA, the CDR3 is TGTGCCAGTAGTAGAGGAGGGGGCTCGGTCACCGGGGAGCTGTTTTTT.

The CDR3 sequence: CASSLAGDGTEAFF. In DNA form, the CDR3 reads TGCGCCAGCAGCTTGGCTGGGGACGGCACTGAAGCTTTCTTT. This chain uses TRBV5-1 with TRBJ1-1; D might be TRBD1 (5 bases). This CDR3 comprises 14 residues. V shed 0 bases and J shed 4 bases, with 10 bases lying between them. The V gene's germline CDR1 is SGHRS and CDR2 YFSETQ.

The CDR3 coding sequence is TGTGCCTGGAGCCTAACAGGGTATGGCCAGCCCCAGCATTTT. Translating it yields CAWSLTGYGQPQHF. The chain uses TRBV30 and TRBJ1-5; a weak D match, TRBD1 (6 bases). Germline V gene lookup returns CDR1 GTSNPN and CDR2 SVGIG (reference sequence). Trimming shortened V by 3 bases and J by 7 bases, and 16 bases separated the two germline ends. This CDR3 contains 14 residues.

This clone was seen only once. V is TRBV7-3 and J is TRBJ2-1, with 9 bases fitting TRBD1. Trimming removed 2 bases from V and 8 bases from J; junction bases left unmatched: 13. The germline CDR1 and CDR2 sequences are SGHTA and FQGTGA. The CDR3 is made up of 17 amino acids. CDR3 coding DNA: TGTGCCAGCAGCTTATTCGGACCGGGACAGGGAGGGCATGAGCAGTTCTTC. The encoded protein is CASSLFGPGQGGHEQFF.

The CDR3 DNA is TGCGCCAGCAGCCAAGATAGTACGGGAGTGGGGACCAATGAGCAGTTCTTC. Protein product: CASSQDSTGVGTNEQFF. The rearrangement links TRBV4-3 to TRBJ2-1; weak D call: TRBD2 (6 bases). This CDR3 comprises 17 residues. Trimming removed 0 bases at V and 6 bases at J, with 18 bases between. Germline assignment: CDR1 LGHNA and CDR2 YSLEER.